These T cell receptor beta chains were read from a single sample in a study of blood T cell repertoires in COVID-19. TCRdb keeps only in-frame clones here, not all; method: immunoSEQ multiplex PCR. The table lists about 110,000 clones, 85% to 90% of them singletons, with around 1.1% in the top ten. The sequencing sample was made of peripheral blood. These receptors were obtained from a human donor in a cohort sampled during active COVID-19. The CDR3 runs from the conserved cysteine through the conserved F or W. D genes are given only for firm matches. Size is stated for part of the rows, as once, few or many counts, or as a class when the clone is expanded.

CDR3 protein: CASGRPFGRGYGYTF; CDR3 DNA: TGTGCCAGCGGGCGCCCTTTCGGGCGAGGGTATGGCTACACCTTC; D gene: -; V gene: TRBV28; J gene: TRBJ1-2; clone size: -
CDR3 protein: CASSLEPHRQNEQYF; CDR3 DNA: TGTGCCAGCAGCTTAGAGCCCCACCGACAGAACGAGCAGTACTTC; D gene: -; V gene: TRBV11-3; J gene: TRBJ2-7; clone size: -
CDR3 protein: CASSSGLWEPHSGANVLTF; CDR3 DNA: TGCGCCAGCAGCTCCGGTTTGTGGGAGCCACACTCTGGGGCCAACGTCCTGACTTTC; D gene: -; V gene: TRBV5-1; J gene: TRBJ2-6; clone size: -
CDR3 protein: CASSSTDTRENGKLFF; CDR3 DNA: TGTGCCAGCAGTTCCACTGACACCAGGGAAAACGGAAAACTGTTTTTT; D gene: -; V gene: TRBV28; J gene: TRBJ1-4; clone size: once
CDR3 protein: CASTPGGRNQPQHF; CDR3 DNA: TGTGCCAGTACTCCAGGGGGGCGCAATCAGCCCCAGCATTTT; D gene: TRBD1; V gene: TRBV6-5; J gene: TRBJ1-5; clone size: -
CDR3 protein: CASSTPPHPPQHF; CDR3 DNA: TGTGCCAGCAGCACTCCCCCCCATCCGCCCCAGCATTTT; D gene: -; V gene: TRBV27; J gene: TRBJ1-5; clone size: -
CDR3 protein: CASSSQWRVYTGELFF; CDR3 DNA: TGTGCCAGCAGTTCCCAGTGGAGGGTCTACACCGGGGAGCTGTTTTTT; D gene: -; V gene: TRBV6-5; J gene: TRBJ2-2; clone size: -
CDR3 protein: CAISPRSSGVTDTQYF; CDR3 DNA: TGTGCCATCAGTCCTCGATCTAGCGGGGTCACAGATACGCAGTATTTT; D gene: TRBD2; V gene: TRBV10-3; J gene: TRBJ2-3; clone size: -
CDR3 protein: CASSEASQGIETQYF; CDR3 DNA: TGTGCCAGCAGTGAAGCTTCACAGGGGATCGAGACCCAGTACTTC; D gene: TRBD1; V gene: TRBV2; J gene: TRBJ2-5; clone size: -
CDR3 protein: CASSVQPGSRLAGELFF; CDR3 DNA: TGTGCCAGTAGTGTTCAACCGGGATCGAGACTGGCCGGGGAGCTGTTTTTT; D gene: -; V gene: TRBV19; J gene: TRBJ2-2; clone size: -
CDR3 protein: CASSVETGAPLHF; CDR3 DNA: TGTGCCAGCAGCGTAGAGACAGGGGCACCCCTCCACTTT; D gene: TRBD1; V gene: TRBV9; J gene: TRBJ1-6; clone size: -
CDR3 protein: CASSPWTSGTYNPSYNEQFF; CDR3 DNA: TGTGCCAGCAGTCCCTGGACTAGCGGGACCTACAACCCCTCCTACAATGAGCAGTTCTTC; D gene: TRBD2; V gene: TRBV6-2/TRBV6-3; J gene: TRBJ2-1; clone size: -
CDR3 protein: CASSFRGLAYNEQFF; CDR3 DNA: TGTGCCAGCAGTTTTAGGGGACTGGCATACAATGAGCAGTTCTTC; D gene: -; V gene: TRBV27; J gene: TRBJ2-1; clone size: many
CDR3 protein: CASSLRDRVIQREKLFF; CDR3 DNA: TGTGCCAGCAGCTTGAGGGACAGGGTGATCCAACGAGAAAAACTGTTTTTT; D gene: TRBD1; V gene: TRBV5-4; J gene: TRBJ1-4; clone size: many
CDR3 protein: CASSLGWEDYTF; CDR3 DNA: TGTGCCAGCAGCTTAGGGTGGGAGGACTACACCTTC; D gene: -; V gene: TRBV7-9; J gene: TRBJ1-2; clone size: few
CDR3 protein: CASHRPGHRNTGELFF; CDR3 DNA: TGTGCCAGCCACCGCCCGGGACATCGGAACACCGGGGAGCTGTTTTTT; D gene: -; V gene: TRBV6-6; J gene: TRBJ2-2; clone size: -
CDR3 protein: CASSQGRAGGSTDTQYF; CDR3 DNA: TGCGCCAGCAGCCAAGGCCGAGCGGGAGGAAGCACAGATACGCAGTATTTT; D gene: TRBD2; V gene: TRBV4-1; J gene: TRBJ2-3; clone size: once
CDR3 protein: CASSRGQGSYEQYF; CDR3 DNA: TGTGCCAGCAGCCGCGGACAGGGATCCTACGAGCAGTACTTC; D gene: -; V gene: TRBV21-1; J gene: TRBJ2-7; clone size: once
CDR3 protein: CASSRQGVNSPLHF; CDR3 DNA: TGTGCCAGCAGCCGACAGGGGGTAAATTCACCCCTCCACTTT; D gene: TRBD1; V gene: TRBV5-5; J gene: TRBJ1-6; clone size: few
CDR3 protein: CATTLGQNYGYTF; CDR3 DNA: TGTGCCACCACGCTTGGACAGAACTATGGCTACACCTTC; D gene: -; V gene: TRBV6-6; J gene: TRBJ1-2; clone size: -
CDR3 protein: CASSLQASGGGSYNEQFF; CDR3 DNA: TGTGCCAGCAGCTTACAGGCCTCTGGGGGAGGCTCCTACAATGAGCAGTTCTTC; D gene: -; V gene: TRBV7-3; J gene: TRBJ2-1; clone size: -
CDR3 protein: CASRSGLAGVGYTDTQYF; CDR3 DNA: TGTGCCAGCAGAAGTGGACTAGCGGGAGTTGGGTACACAGATACGCAGTATTTT; D gene: TRBD2; V gene: TRBV28; J gene: TRBJ2-3; clone size: -
CDR3 protein: CASSPGPTAAEAFF; CDR3 DNA: TGTGCCAGCTCACCCGGCCCCACCGCGGCTGAAGCTTTCTTT; D gene: -; V gene: TRBV18; J gene: TRBJ1-1; clone size: -
CDR3 protein: CASSSTGGYNSPLHF; CDR3 DNA: TGTGCCAGCAGCTCGACAGGGGGCTATAATTCACCCCTCCACTTT; D gene: TRBD1; V gene: TRBV7-2; J gene: TRBJ1-6; clone size: -
CDR3 protein: CASSDLSGDYGYTF; CDR3 DNA: TGTGCCAGCAGCGACCTCTCAGGGGACTATGGCTACACCTTC; D gene: -; V gene: TRBV11-2; J gene: TRBJ1-2; clone size: -
CDR3 protein: CASSFRDSRDTQYF; CDR3 DNA: TGTGCCAGCAGCTTCCGGGACAGCAGAGATACGCAGTATTTT; D gene: TRBD1; V gene: TRBV5-8; J gene: TRBJ2-3; clone size: -
CDR3 protein: CASSLGPGTSGRNFDEQYF; CDR3 DNA: TGTGCCAGCAGTTTGGGCCCCGGGACTAGCGGGAGGAACTTCGACGAGCAGTACTTC; D gene: TRBD2; V gene: TRBV27; J gene: TRBJ2-7; clone size: -
CDR3 protein: CATSPDRSYEQYF; CDR3 DNA: TGTGCCACCAGCCCGGACAGGTCCTACGAGCAGTACTTC; D gene: TRBD1; V gene: TRBV15; J gene: TRBJ2-7; clone size: -
CDR3 protein: CAISRDGSSGNTIYF; CDR3 DNA: TGTGCCATCAGTAGGGACGGGAGCTCTGGAAACACCATATATTTT; D gene: -; V gene: TRBV10-3; J gene: TRBJ1-3; clone size: -
CDR3 protein: CASSVGGQAGGTYNEQFF; CDR3 DNA: TGTGCCAGCAGCGTAGGGGGTCAAGCGGGAGGAACCTACAATGAGCAGTTCTTC; D gene: TRBD2; V gene: TRBV9; J gene: TRBJ2-1; clone size: -
CDR3 protein: CASSSTTPGLAGYNEQFF; CDR3 DNA: TGTGCCAGCAGCTCAACAACCCCCGGACTAGCGGGTTACAATGAGCAGTTCTTC; D gene: TRBD2; V gene: TRBV28; J gene: TRBJ2-1; clone size: -
CDR3 protein: CASSLSPGKNTEAFF; CDR3 DNA: TGTGCCAGCAGTTTGTCACCAGGGAAGAACACTGAAGCTTTCTTT; D gene: -; V gene: TRBV6-5; J gene: TRBJ1-1; clone size: -
CDR3 protein: CASSPGQVEGYTF; CDR3 DNA: TGTGCCAGCAGCCCCGGACAGGTGGAGGGCTACACCTTC; D gene: TRBD1; V gene: TRBV12-3/TRBV12-4; J gene: TRBJ1-2; clone size: -
CDR3 protein: CASSPKGTSGRVGYNEQFF; CDR3 DNA: TGCGCCAGCAGCCCTAAGGGGACTAGCGGTAGGGTAGGGTACAATGAGCAGTTCTTC; D gene: TRBD2; V gene: TRBV4-1; J gene: TRBJ2-1; clone size: -
CDR3 protein: CASSLGGEREGRNEQFF; CDR3 DNA: TGTGCCAGCAGCTTAGGGGGTGAGCGGGAGGGCCGGAATGAGCAGTTCTTC; D gene: TRBD2; V gene: TRBV11-2; J gene: TRBJ2-1; clone size: -
CDR3 protein: CASSLVGDEQYF; CDR3 DNA: TGTGCCAGCAGCTTAGTGGGAGACGAGCAGTACTTC; D gene: -; V gene: TRBV13; J gene: TRBJ2-7; clone size: -
CDR3 protein: CASSAGVGPGDQETQYF; CDR3 DNA: TGTGCCAGCAGCGCAGGGGTGGGGCCTGGCGACCAAGAGACCCAGTACTTC; D gene: -; V gene: TRBV11-3; J gene: TRBJ2-5; clone size: -
CDR3 protein: CASSVQVFNTEAFF; CDR3 DNA: TGTGCCAGTAGTGTACAGGTCTTCAACACTGAAGCTTTCTTT; D gene: -; V gene: TRBV19; J gene: TRBJ1-1; clone size: -
CDR3 protein: CASSQTFTDTQYF; CDR3 DNA: TGCGCCAGCAGCCAAACATTCACAGATACGCAGTATTTT; D gene: -; V gene: TRBV4-3; J gene: TRBJ2-3; clone size: -
CDR3 protein: CASSYSYGYTF; CDR3 DNA: TGTGCCAGCAGTTACTCCTATGGCTACACCTTC; D gene: -; V gene: TRBV28; J gene: TRBJ1-2; clone size: -
CDR3 protein: CASSQEAGAGANVLTF; CDR3 DNA: TGCGCCAGCAGCCAAGAAGCGGGGGCCGGGGCCAACGTCCTGACTTTC; D gene: TRBD2; V gene: TRBV4-3; J gene: TRBJ2-6; clone size: -
CDR3 protein: CASSYGQRVIQFF; CDR3 DNA: TGTGCCAGCAGTTACGGGCAGCGGGTGATACAGTTCTTC; D gene: -; V gene: TRBV6-5; J gene: TRBJ2-1; clone size: -
CDR3 protein: CASTRTGSGNTIYF; CDR3 DNA: TGTGCCAGCACCCGGACAGGCTCTGGAAACACCATATATTTT; D gene: TRBD1; V gene: TRBV6-5; J gene: TRBJ1-3; clone size: -
CDR3 protein: CASSRGNGYTDTQYF; CDR3 DNA: TGCGCCAGCAGCCGGGGGAATGGGTACACAGATACGCAGTATTTT; D gene: -; V gene: TRBV5-1; J gene: TRBJ2-3; clone size: -
CDR3 protein: CASSQGLAAVSQYF; CDR3 DNA: TGCGCCAGCAGCCAAGGACTAGCGGCCGTCTCACAGTACTTC; D gene: TRBD2; V gene: TRBV4-3; J gene: TRBJ2-4; clone size: -
CDR3 protein: CASSIGQGSEKLFF; CDR3 DNA: TGTGCCAGTAGTATTGGGCAGGGGAGCGAAAAACTGTTTTTT; D gene: -; V gene: TRBV19; J gene: TRBJ1-4; clone size: once
CDR3 protein: CASSPRDRSTPFQETQYF; CDR3 DNA: TGTGCCAGCAGTCCCCGGGACAGGAGTACACCGTTCCAAGAGACCCAGTACTTC; D gene: TRBD1; V gene: TRBV27; J gene: TRBJ2-5; clone size: once
CDR3 protein: CASSLRGGYETQYF; CDR3 DNA: TGTGCCAGTAGTCTCAGGGGCGGTTATGAGACCCAGTACTTC; D gene: -; V gene: TRBV19; J gene: TRBJ2-5; clone size: -
CDR3 protein: CASSLTSLKVNEQFF; CDR3 DNA: TGTGCCAGCAGCCTTACTAGCCTAAAGGTCAATGAGCAGTTCTTC; D gene: -; V gene: TRBV27; J gene: TRBJ2-1; clone size: -
CDR3 protein: CASSDAGTASYEQYF; CDR3 DNA: TGTGCCAGCAGCGACGCCGGGACAGCATCCTACGAGCAGTACTTC; D gene: TRBD1; V gene: TRBV6-5; J gene: TRBJ2-7; clone size: -